This note documents a single T cell receptor (beta chain) sequence. Antigen unknown. Within the sample, other DNA sequences also encode this same CDR3. The source of the sample is a study of beta chain features in type 1 diabetes. Study details: There were approximately 100 million sorted cells examined across all samples. Whole-study results and caveats: A definitive answer on HLA type influencing TCRB rearrangement was not reached here. Shorter TCRB CDR3s, moderately but significantly so, were found in Type 1 diabetes patients in all four CD4+ subsets.

cDNA synthesis used the whole RNA isolate, giving expressed TCRB sequences. Profiled with immunoSEQ multiplex PCR; TCRdb holds only in-frame clones, not every one. The top ten clones hold approximately 0.016% of a sample with 300,000 to 400,000 clones, 13% of them seen once. The CDR3 is made up of 16 amino acids. Trimming cost V 0 bases and J 3 bases; bases outside gene matches: 1. Germline CDR1 SGHTA, CDR2 FQGNSA. Sequencing input: naive CD4+ T cells from blood. The receptor comes from a woman aged 18-35 years with type 1 diabetes. The genes are TRBV7-2 and TRBJ2-3, with TRBD2 identical over 12 bases. CDR3 protein: CASSLALAGGTDTQYF. The CDR3 DNA is TGTGCCAGCAGCTTAGCTCTAGCGGGAGGGACAGATACGCAGTATTTT.